These 5 T cell receptor beta chains share one sample of origin, sequenced in a study of T cell changes during pregnancy in multiple sclerosis. TCRdb keeps only in-frame clones here, not all; method: immunoSEQ multiplex PCR. The sample carries more than 45,000 clones, roughly 94% recorded once. The sample consisted of CD4+ T cells from peripheral blood mononuclear cells, taken in the first trimester of pregnancy. All receptors derive from a female donor with multiple sclerosis, enrolled in a pregnancy study.

This chain joins TRBV4-1 and TRBJ2-7; weak D call: TRBD2 (6 bases). Germline CDR1 is MGHRA and CDR2 is YSYEKL. Trimming took 4 bases from V and 3 from J, leaving 16 bases between them. This CDR3 is 15 amino acids long. The CDR3 coding sequence is TGCGCCAGCAGCCTGCTAGGGACTCCTCTCTACGAGCAGTACTTC. Residues: CASSLLGTPLYEQYF.

J is TRBJ2-1 and V is TRBV6-6, with D perhaps matching TRBD1 (5 bases). The CDR3 is made up of 13 amino acids. The V and J ends lost 6 bases and 3 bases respectively, with 9 bases between them. The germline gives CDR1 MNHNY, CDR2 SVGAGI (reference sequence). The CDR3 DNA reads TGTGCCAGCAGCAGGGCTGGCTACAATGAGCAGTTCTTC. Translated: CASSRAGYNEQFF.

This clone is a singleton in its sample. V is TRBV15 and J is TRBJ1-5; D is uncertain. Trimming stripped 3 bases from V and 3 bases from J, with 9 bases between. Per the germline V gene, CDR1 is LNHNV and CDR2 is YYDKDF (reference sequence). This CDR3 contains 14 residues. In nucleotides, the CDR3 is TGTGCCACCAGCAGCGGGATCTCCAATCAGCCCCAGCATTTT. As protein: CATSSGISNQPQHF.

CDR3 region: CAISVDDRDYGYTF. CDR3 in DNA: TGTGCCATCAGTGTTGACGACAGGGACTATGGCTACACCTTC. This chain connects TRBV10-3 to TRBJ1-2, with 7 bases lining up with TRBD1. Per the germline V gene, CDR1 is ENHRY and CDR2 is SYGVKD. The CDR3 consists of 14 residues. Trimming at V came to 4 bases and at J to 3 bases, leaving 5 bases not matched to a gene.

The V call is TRBV10-1, the J call TRBJ1-1, with TRBD1 matching over 7 bases. The CDR3 length is 14 residues. CDR1 and CDR2 from the germline V gene are WNHNN and SYGVQD (reference sequence). After removal of 4 bases from V and 0 bases from J, the junction contained 2 bases not matched to a gene. In DNA, the CDR3 is TGCGCCAGCAGTGCGACAGGGATGAACACTGAAGCTTTCTTT. Protein product: CASSATGMNTEAFF.